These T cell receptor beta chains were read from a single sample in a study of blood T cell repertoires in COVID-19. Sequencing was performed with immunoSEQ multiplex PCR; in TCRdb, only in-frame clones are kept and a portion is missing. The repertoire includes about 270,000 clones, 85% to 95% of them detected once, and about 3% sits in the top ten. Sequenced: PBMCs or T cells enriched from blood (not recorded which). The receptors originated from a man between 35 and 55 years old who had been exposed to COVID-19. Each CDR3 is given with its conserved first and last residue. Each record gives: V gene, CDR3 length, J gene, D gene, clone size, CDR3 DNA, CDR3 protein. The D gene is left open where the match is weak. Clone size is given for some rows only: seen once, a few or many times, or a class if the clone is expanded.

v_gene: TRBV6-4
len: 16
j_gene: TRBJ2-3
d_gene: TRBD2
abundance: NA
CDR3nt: TGTGCCAGCAGACCCACTAGCGGGGAAGGTACAGATACGCAGTATTTT
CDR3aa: CASRPTSGEGTDTQYF

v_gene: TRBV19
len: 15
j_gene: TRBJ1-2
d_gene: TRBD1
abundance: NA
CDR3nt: TGTGCCAGTAGCGCCCGGGACAGGGGGAACTATGGCTACACCTTC
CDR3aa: CASSARDRGNYGYTF

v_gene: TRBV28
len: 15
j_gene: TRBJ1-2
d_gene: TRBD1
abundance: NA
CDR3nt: TGTGCCAGCAGTTTCGAGGACAGGGATAACTATGGCTACACCTTC
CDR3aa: CASSFEDRDNYGYTF

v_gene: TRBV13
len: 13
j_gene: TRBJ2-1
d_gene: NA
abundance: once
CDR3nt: TGTGCCAGCAGCTTAAATCTGCCCGGTGAGCAGTTCTTC
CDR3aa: CASSLNLPGEQFF

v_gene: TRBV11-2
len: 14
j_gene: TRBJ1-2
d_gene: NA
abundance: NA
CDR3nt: TGTGCCAGCAGCCCCGGGGGGCGAGCATATGGCTACACCTTC
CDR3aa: CASSPGGRAYGYTF

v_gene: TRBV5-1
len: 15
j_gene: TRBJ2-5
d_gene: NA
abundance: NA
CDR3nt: TGCGCCAGCAGCCTTAGGGACACCCACCAAGAGACCCAGTACTTC
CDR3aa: CASSLRDTHQETQYF

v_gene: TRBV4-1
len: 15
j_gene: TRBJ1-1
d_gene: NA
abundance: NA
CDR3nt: TGCGCCAGCAGCCAAAGCACGGACTTTTACACTGAAGCTTTCTTT
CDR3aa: CASSQSTDFYTEAFF

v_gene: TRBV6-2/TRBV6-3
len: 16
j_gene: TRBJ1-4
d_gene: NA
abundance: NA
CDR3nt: TGTGCCAGCAGTTACTCGAATCGGGAAGCAGATGAAAAACTGTTTTTT
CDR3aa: CASSYSNREADEKLFF

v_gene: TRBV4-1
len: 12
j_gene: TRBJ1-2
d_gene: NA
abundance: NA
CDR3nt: TGCGCCAGCAGCCAAGAACAGTATGGCTACACCTTC
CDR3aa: CASSQEQYGYTF

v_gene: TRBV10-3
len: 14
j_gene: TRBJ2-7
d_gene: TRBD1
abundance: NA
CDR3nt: TGTGCCATCAGTGGTTCGGGACAGACCTACGAGCAGTACTTC
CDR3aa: CAISGSGQTYEQYF

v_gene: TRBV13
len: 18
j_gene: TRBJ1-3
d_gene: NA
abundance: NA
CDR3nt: TGTGCCAGCAGCTCCAGACGTGGCCCAGACTTCTCTGGAAACACCATATATTTT
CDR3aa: CASSSRRGPDFSGNTIYF

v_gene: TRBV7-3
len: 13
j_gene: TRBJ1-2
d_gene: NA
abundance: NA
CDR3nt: TGTGCCAGCAGCCGGGGATCAGTATACGGCTACACCTTC
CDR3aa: CASSRGSVYGYTF

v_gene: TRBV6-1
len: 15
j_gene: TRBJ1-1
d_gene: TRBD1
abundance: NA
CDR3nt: TGTGCCAGCAGTGAAGACAGGGGGCCGAACACTGAAGCTTTCTTT
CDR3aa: CASSEDRGPNTEAFF

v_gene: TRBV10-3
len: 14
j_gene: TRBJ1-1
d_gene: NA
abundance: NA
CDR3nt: TGTGCCATCAGTCCGACAGGAGGTAGCACTGAAGCTTTCTTT
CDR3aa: CAISPTGGSTEAFF

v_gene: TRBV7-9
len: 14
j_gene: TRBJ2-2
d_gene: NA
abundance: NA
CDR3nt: TGTGCCAGCAGCTTAGCCGGGACACCCGGGGAGCTGTTTTTT
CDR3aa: CASSLAGTPGELFF

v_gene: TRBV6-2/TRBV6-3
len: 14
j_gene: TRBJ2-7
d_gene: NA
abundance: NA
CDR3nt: TGTGCCAGCAGTACCTCAACAGGATACTACGAGCAGTACTTC
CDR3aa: CASSTSTGYYEQYF

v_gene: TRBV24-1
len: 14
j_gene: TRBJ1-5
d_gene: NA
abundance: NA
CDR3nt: TGTGCCACCAGTGAATCCCTTAGCAATCAGCCCCAGCATTTT
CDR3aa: CATSESLSNQPQHF

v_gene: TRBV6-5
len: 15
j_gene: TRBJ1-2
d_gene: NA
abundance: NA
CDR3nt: TGTGCCAGCAGTTACTCAGGGGGTGGTTTTTTCAGCTACACCTTC
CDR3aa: CASSYSGGGFFSYTF

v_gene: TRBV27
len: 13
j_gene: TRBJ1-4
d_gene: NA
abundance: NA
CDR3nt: TGTGCCAGCAGAGGGCTAGGGGTCGAAAAACTGTTTTTT
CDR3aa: CASRGLGVEKLFF

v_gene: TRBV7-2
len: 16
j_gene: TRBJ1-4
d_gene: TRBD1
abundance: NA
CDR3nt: TGTGCCAGCAGCTTTGGACAGGGGGCAACTAATGAAAAACTGTTTTTT
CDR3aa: CASSFGQGATNEKLFF

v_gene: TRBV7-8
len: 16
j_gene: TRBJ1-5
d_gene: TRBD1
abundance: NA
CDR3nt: TGTGCCAGCAGCCGAGCAAGGGGACAGACATATCAGCCCCAGCATTTT
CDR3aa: CASSRARGQTYQPQHF

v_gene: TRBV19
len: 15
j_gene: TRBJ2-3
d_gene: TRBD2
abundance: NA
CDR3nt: TGTGCCACCGGGACTAGCGGGAGTATAGGAGGCACGCAGTATTTT
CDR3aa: CATGTSGSIGGTQYF

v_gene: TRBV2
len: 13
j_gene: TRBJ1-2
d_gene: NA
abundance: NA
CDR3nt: TGTGCCAGCAGCCCTTGGGACTCCGCGGGCTACACCTTC
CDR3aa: CASSPWDSAGYTF

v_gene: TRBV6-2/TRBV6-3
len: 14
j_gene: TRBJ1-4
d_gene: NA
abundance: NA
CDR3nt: TGTGCCAGCAGTTCCCCGGGACTCCCCAAGGGACTGTTTTTT
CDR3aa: CASSSPGLPKGLFF

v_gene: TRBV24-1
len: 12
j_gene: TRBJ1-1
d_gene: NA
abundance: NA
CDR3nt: TGTGCCACCAGTTCTGGGAGTACTGAAGCTTTCTTT
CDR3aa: CATSSGSTEAFF

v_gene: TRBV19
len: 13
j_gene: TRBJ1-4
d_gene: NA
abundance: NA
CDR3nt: TGTGCCAGTAGTCCCGAAAGAGGTGAAAAACTGTTTTTT
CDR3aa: CASSPERGEKLFF

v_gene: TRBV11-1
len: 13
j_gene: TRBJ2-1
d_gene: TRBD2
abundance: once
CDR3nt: TGTGCCAGCAGCTTAGAAGCGGGAAATGAGCAGTTCTTC
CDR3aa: CASSLEAGNEQFF

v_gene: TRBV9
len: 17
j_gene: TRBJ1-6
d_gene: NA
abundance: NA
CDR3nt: TGTGCCAGCAGCGTAGGGGGGCCTAGCTCCTATAATTCACCCCTCCACTTT
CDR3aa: CASSVGGPSSYNSPLHF

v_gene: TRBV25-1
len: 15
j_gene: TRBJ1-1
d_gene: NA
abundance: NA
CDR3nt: TGTGCCAGCAGTGAATTCGAGGGCTCGTCCACTGAAGCTTTCTTT
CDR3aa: CASSEFEGSSTEAFF

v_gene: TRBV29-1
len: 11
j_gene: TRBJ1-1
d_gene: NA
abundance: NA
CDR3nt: TGCAGCGCCCTAGAGGGGGCTGAAGCTTTCTTT
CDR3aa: CSALEGAEAFF

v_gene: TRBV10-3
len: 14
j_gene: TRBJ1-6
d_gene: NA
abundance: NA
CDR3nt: TGTGCCATGAAGGGAGGTGACTATAATTCACCCCTCCACTTT
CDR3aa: CAMKGGDYNSPLHF

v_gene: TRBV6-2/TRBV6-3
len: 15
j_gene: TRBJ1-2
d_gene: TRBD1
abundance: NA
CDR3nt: TGTGCCAGCAGTTACTACAGGGGACTTAACTATGGCTACACCTTC
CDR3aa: CASSYYRGLNYGYTF

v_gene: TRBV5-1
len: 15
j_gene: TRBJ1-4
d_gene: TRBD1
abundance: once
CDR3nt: TGCGCCAGCAGCTACAGGGGACAGGGCGGGGAAAAACTGTTTTTT
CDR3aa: CASSYRGQGGEKLFF

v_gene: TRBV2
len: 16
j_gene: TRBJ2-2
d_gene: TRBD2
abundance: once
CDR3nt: TGTGCCAGCAAAGGGGCTAGCGGGGCGAACACCGGGGAGCTGTTTTTT
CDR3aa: CASKGASGANTGELFF

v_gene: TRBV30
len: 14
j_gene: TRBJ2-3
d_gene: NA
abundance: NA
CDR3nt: TGTGCCTGGACGGGGTCCTGGGGCACAGATACGCAGTATTTT
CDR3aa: CAWTGSWGTDTQYF